Each of the 32 T cell receptor beta chains below was sequenced from the same sample in a study of control samples from healthy donors and cancer patients. Measured with immunoSEQ multiplex PCR; TCRdb has only the in-frame clones, and not every one. The table records over 100,000 clones, 75% to 90% of them present only once. Specimen: blood. The origin of the receptors is a woman aged 45-59 years in good health.

The CDR3 bases are TGTGCCAGCAGCTTGGGGGTGATGGTTGGCTACACCTTC. Translation: CASSLGVMVGYTF. The chain is built from TRBV5-6 and TRBJ1-2, with D unclear. The CDR3 is made up of 13 amino acids. V gave up 0 bases and J gave up 7 bases, with 10 bases separating them. The germline V gene has CDR1 SGHDT and CDR2 YYEEEE. The whole variable domain, filled in from reference TRBV5-6 and TRBJ1-2, reads DAGVTQSPTHLIKTRGQQVTLRCSPKSGHDTVSWYQQALGQGPQFIFQYYEEEERQRGNFPDRFSGHQFPNYSSELNVNALLLGDSALYLCASSLGVMVGYTFGSGTRLTVV.

V usage is TRBV27 and J usage is TRBJ1-2; TRBD1 agrees at 11 bases. The CDR3 consists of 15 residues. Germline CDR1 is MNHEY and CDR2 is SMNVEV (reference sequence). Trimming cost V 6 bases and J 3 bases; bases outside gene matches: 6. The DNA of the CDR3 is TGTGCCAGCAGCTGGACAGGGGGCGCAGACTATGGCTACACCTTC. Its translation is CASSWTGGADYGYTF.

This sequence joins TRBV19 and TRBJ2-2; D remains unclear. Trimming shortened V by 6 bases and J by 1 base, and 15 bases separated the two germline ends. Per germline, CDR1 LNHDA and CDR2 SQIVND (reference sequence). This CDR3 spans 16 amino acids. As DNA, the CDR3 is TGTGCCAGTAGACTCCGGGCAAACAGGAACACCGGGGAGCTGTTTTTT. This translates into CASRLRANRNTGELFF.

The chain carries TRBV18 and TRBJ2-5; 9 nucleotides line up with TRBD1. Germline CDR1 reads KGHSH; CDR2 reads LQKENI. Trimming took 0 bases from V and 4 from J; bases not matched to a gene: 6. The CDR3 runs 16 residues. CDR3 coding DNA: TGTGCCAGCTCACCACCTGGGACAGGGAGGGGAGAGACCCAGTACTTC. This codes for CASSPPGTGRGETQYF.

The CDR3 is CASSATYFNGYTF. In DNA form, the CDR3 reads TGTGCCAGCAGCGCCACATATTTTAATGGCTACACCTTC. The chain has TRBV3-1 (or the pseudogene TRBV3-2) and TRBJ1-2; D gene ambiguous. Germline V CDR1 and CDR2: LGHDT, YNNKEL (reference sequence). Trimming removed 5 bases at V and 6 bases at J, with 13 bases between. The CDR3 is 13 amino acids.

V gene TRBV24-1 combines with J gene TRBJ1-2, with D possibly being TRBD1 (5 bases). This CDR3 contains 13 residues. V was pared by 5 bases and J by 7 bases, with 13 bases between. Germline lookup yields CDR1 KGHDR and CDR2 SFDVKD. The CDR3 DNA reads as TGTGCCACCAGTGGGACCGACAGAGGTGGCTACACCTTC. Its protein product is CATSGTDRGGYTF.

The chain is built from TRBV2 and TRBJ1-1; 8 bases fit TRBD1. J lost 10 bases, V lost 11 bases, and 15 bases had no gene match. Germline CDR1 reads SNHLY; CDR2 reads FYNNEI. The CDR3 length is 13 residues. DNA for the CDR3: TGTGCCGGTAGACAGGGGCCCCAAAACGTAGCTTTCTTT. Residues: CAGRQGPQNVAFF. The full variable domain, its missing parts supplied by reference TRBV2 and TRBJ1-1, is EPEVTQTPSHQVTQMGQEVILRCVPISNHLYFYWYRQILGQKVEFLVSFYNNEISEKSEIFDDQFSVERPDGSNFTLKIRSTKLEDSAMYFCAGRQGPQNVAFFGQGTRLTVV.

The chain couples TRBV18 to TRBJ2-7; TRBD2 agrees at 11 bases. Germline values: CDR1 KGHSH, CDR2 LQKENI. The junction had 8 bases not matched to a gene; V was cut back by 6 bases and J by 7 bases. This CDR3 spans 14 amino acids. The CDR3: CASSPTSGRGEQYV. The CDR3 DNA sequence: TGTGCCAGCTCGCCCACTAGCGGGAGAGGAGAGCAGTACGTC.

The rearrangement links TRBV30 to TRBJ2-1; 12 bases align to TRBD2. The CDR3 covers 12 residues. Germline-derived CDR1 and CDR2 are GTSNPN and SVGIG (reference sequence). The DNA for the CDR3 is TGTGTGGGGACTAGCGGGCGGAATGAGCAGTTCTTC. Translating gives CVGTSGRNEQFF.

This clone was detected a few times. This chain uses TRBV6-6 with TRBJ1-1; weak D call: TRBD1 (6 bases). The V end lost 6 bases, the J end lost 3 bases, and 11 bases lay between the germline ends. CDR3 size: 13 residues. Germline CDR1 reads MNHNY; CDR2 reads SVGAGI (reference sequence). CDR3 in DNA: TGTGCCAGCAGCCTCAACAGGGACACTGAAGCTTTCTTT. Translation gives CASSLNRDTEAFF.

The chain uses TRBV5-1 and TRBJ1-6; TRBD1 aligns across 7 bases. The CDR3 spans 15 residues. Losses at the gene ends were 7 bases for V and 5 bases for J; bases not matched to a gene: 9. CDR1 SGHRS and CDR2 YFSETQ come from the germline V gene. CDR3: CASGQAPLNNSPLHF. The CDR3 bases are TGCGCCAGCGGACAGGCCCCACTCAATAATTCACCCCTCCACTTT.

This clone has only a few counts. This chain connects TRBV6-2 or TRBV6-3 to TRBJ2-7, with 11 bases aligning to TRBD2. V lost 2 bases to trimming and J lost 4 bases; unmatched junction nucleotides: 7. This CDR3 region has 16 residues. Germline values: CDR1 MNHEY, CDR2 SVGEGT. The CDR3 loop is CASSYGPSGGMYEQYF. CDR3 in DNA: TGTGCCAGCAGTTACGGGCCTAGCGGGGGGATGTACGAGCAGTACTTC.

V and J are TRBV28 and TRBJ1-1, with D possibly TRBD1 on 5 matching bases. In germline, CDR1 is MDHEN, CDR2 SYDVKM. Trimming removed 3 bases from V and 13 bases from J, with 12 bases in between. There are 11 residues in the CDR3. CDR3 loop: CASSFTGTSFF. CDR3 DNA: TGTGCCAGCAGTTTTACCGGGACGAGTTTCTTT.

The rearrangement links TRBV30 to TRBJ2-1; 11 nucleotides line up with TRBD2. Trimming removed 1 base from V and 0 bases from J; junction bases left unmatched: 8. Germline V gene sequence: CDR1 GTSNPN, CDR2 SVGIG (reference sequence). This CDR3 region has 18 residues. The CDR3 coding sequence is TGTGCCTGGAGTGGGTACGTAGCGGGGGGGAGCTCCTACAATGAGCAGTTCTTC. Its protein product is CAWSGYVAGGSSYNEQFF.

V is TRBV2 and J is TRBJ2-5; the D is unclear. CDR1 is SNHLY, CDR2 FYNNEI, per germline. This CDR3 spans 13 amino acids. V gave up 7 bases and J gave up 5 bases, with 14 bases separating them. CDR3 nucleotide sequence: TGTGCCAGCAAGAACCCTATGGTGGAGACCCAGTACTTC. This translates into CASKNPMVETQYF.

The chain combines TRBV6-5 with TRBJ2-7; possibly TRBD1 for D (6 bases). V gave up 5 bases and J gave up 6 bases, with 20 bases separating them. Germline V gene data show CDR1 as MNHEY and CDR2 as SVGAGI. This CDR3 has 15 amino acids. The CDR3 DNA follows: TGTGCCAGCAGTATCATCAACAGGGTTTCGGGCGAGCAGTACTTC. Its protein is CASSIINRVSGEQYF.

The V and J genes are TRBV19 and TRBJ2-1; 9 bases are a match to TRBD2. This CDR3 is built from 16 residues. Per germline, CDR1 LNHDA and CDR2 SQIVND (reference sequence). V shed 10 bases, J shed 0 bases, and the junction held 10 bases outside the gene matches. CDR3 protein: CATGLAGRSSYNEQFF. The CDR3 DNA reads as TGTGCCACCGGGCTAGCGGGACGAAGCTCCTACAATGAGCAGTTCTTC.

The chain is built from TRBV4-1 and TRBJ2-1, with 9 bases aligning to TRBD1. V lost 4 bases and J lost 4; bases outside the gene matches: 5. CDR1 is MGHRA, CDR2 YSYEKL, per germline. This CDR3 comprises 15 residues. The CDR3 DNA reads TGCGCCAGCAGCCCTGACAGGGGGGCGTACAATGAGCAGTTCTTC. This encodes CASSPDRGAYNEQFF.

The chain couples TRBV5-4 to TRBJ2-1, with 8 bases aligning to TRBD2. J was trimmed by 2 bases and V by 7 bases; bases with no gene match: 2. Germline assignment: CDR1 SGHNT and CDR2 YYREEE (reference sequence). This CDR3 comprises 13 residues. The CDR3 region has the DNA TGTGCCAGCCCGGGGGGGGCCTACAATGAGCAGTTCTTC. This codes for CASPGGAYNEQFF. The full variable domain, its missing parts supplied by reference TRBV5-4 and TRBJ2-1, is ETGVTQSPTHLIKTRGQQVTLRCSSQSGHNTVSWYQQALGQGPQFIFQYYREEENGRGNFPPRFSGLQFPNYSSELNVNALELDDSALYLCASPGGAYNEQFFGPGTRLTVL.

The V call is TRBV9, the J call TRBJ1-2; D unresolved. Trimming pared 5 bases from V and 4 bases from J, leaving 6 bases between. The germline V gene has CDR1 SGDLS and CDR2 YYNGEE. CDR3 length equals 11 residues. CDR3 protein: CASRDLYGYTF. In DNA form, the CDR3 reads TGTGCCAGCAGGGACCTCTATGGCTACACCTTC.

The chain couples TRBV4-3 to TRBJ1-6, with TRBD1 as a possible D gene (5 bases). The V end was cut by 2 bases, the J end by 6 bases, with 5 bases between. CDR1 is LGHNA, CDR2 YSLEER, per germline. The CDR3 is 13 amino acids. The CDR3 bases are TGCGCCAGCAGCCAAAGGGGTAATTCACCCCTCCACTTT. Its protein product is CASSQRGNSPLHF.

The V call is TRBV30, the J call TRBJ2-7; D unclear. The CDR3 is 13 residues long. Germline CDR1 reads GTSNPN; CDR2 reads SVGIG (reference sequence). V was trimmed by 0 bases and J by 0 bases, leaving 6 bases between them. Written as DNA, the CDR3 is TGTGCCTGGAGTGTGGAGAGCTCCTACGAGCAGTACGTC. It codes for CAWSVESSYEQYV.

The CDR3 is CASSLVRSQETQYF. The CDR3, as DNA: TGTGCCAGCAGCTTAGTGAGGAGTCAAGAGACCCAGTACTTC. The chain couples TRBV7-9 to TRBJ2-5; D is undetermined. The CDR3 has 14 amino acids. Germline CDR1 and CDR2: SEHNR and FQNEAQ (reference sequence). V lost 1 base to trimming and J lost 2 bases, with 8 bases between them. The full variable domain, with the rest looked up from reference TRBV7-9 and TRBJ2-5, is DTGVSQNPRHKITKRGQNVTFRCDPISEHNRLYWYRQTLGQGPEFLTYFQNEAQLEKSRLLSDRFSAERPKGSFSTLEIQRTEQGDSAMYLCASSLVRSQETQYFGPGTRLLVL.

The chain couples TRBV7-2 to TRBJ1-2; D is perhaps TRBD1 (6 bases). The CDR3 has 13 residues. Germline CDR1 reads SGHTA; CDR2 reads FQGNSA. The ends were cut back, 5 bases at V and 8 bases at J, with 15 bases in the middle. The chain's CDR3 is CASSPRAGEGYTF. The CDR3 bases are TGTGCCAGCAGCCCCCGGGCAGGGGAGGGCTACACCTTC.

This clone showed up just once. The V and J genes are TRBV10-3 and TRBJ1-2; D gene ambiguous. The CDR3 contains 12 residues. Trimming took off 0 bases at V and 8 bases at J, with 7 bases between the two ends. Germline V gene data show CDR1 as ENHRY and CDR2 as SYGVKD. The CDR3 spells CAISESVRGYTF. The DNA for the CDR3 is TGTGCCATCAGTGAGTCGGTGCGGGGCTACACCTTC.

This clone has just a few counts. This chain links TRBV19 with TRBJ1-3; no definite D call. V gave up 8 bases and J gave up 5 bases, with 16 bases separating them. Germline V gene data show CDR1 as LNHDA and CDR2 as SQIVND (reference sequence). This CDR3 region has 14 residues. CDR3 nucleotides: TGTGCCAGTTCACTGGGAGCCAAGCGAAACACCATATATTTT. This gives the protein CASSLGAKRNTIYF. Based on the CDR3 plus reference TRBV19 and TRBJ1-3, the full variable domain is DGGITQSPKYLFRKEGQNVTLSCEQNLNHDAMYWYRQDPGQGLRLIYYSQIVNDFQKGDIAEGYSVSREKKESFPLTVTSAQKNPTAFYLCASSLGAKRNTIYFGEGSWLTVV.

This chain links TRBV30 with TRBJ1-3; D remains ambiguous. The ends were cut back, 2 bases at V and 0 bases at J, with 5 bases in the middle. Germline V gene data show CDR1 as GTSNPN and CDR2 as SVGIG (reference sequence). The CDR3 spans 13 residues. The CDR3 region is CAWSTSSGNTIYF. The CDR3 DNA follows: TGTGCCTGGAGTACCAGCTCTGGAAACACCATATATTTT.

The chain uses TRBV30 and TRBJ1-4; 8 bases align to TRBD1. Germline loops: CDR1 GTSNPN, CDR2 SVGIG (reference sequence). The CDR3 sequence is 14 residues long. V lost 6 bases to trimming and J lost 4 bases; unmatched junction nucleotides: 7. The CDR3 coding sequence is TGTGCCTGCAATACAGGGGGTAATAATGAAAAACTGTTTTTT. Its protein is CACNTGGNNEKLFF.

The V call is TRBV7-3, the J call TRBJ2-3; 13 bases align to TRBD2. This CDR3 is 17 amino acids long. Germline lookup yields CDR1 SGHTA and CDR2 FQGTGA. V shed 5 bases and J 3 bases; nucleotides not matched to a gene: 8. DNA of the CDR3: TGTGCCAGCAGCGGACTAGCGGGGGTAGAAGGGACAGATACGCAGTATTTT. It codes for CASSGLAGVEGTDTQYF.

The J gene is TRBJ2-3, the V gene TRBV5-5; 7 bases agree with TRBD2. The germline V gene encodes CDR1 SGHKS and CDR2 YYEKEE (reference sequence). The CDR3 sequence is 15 residues long. V was pared by 0 bases and J by 0 bases, with 1 base of the junction left unmatched. CDR3: CASSLVSGSTDTQYF. The CDR3 DNA sequence: TGTGCCAGCAGCTTGGTTAGCGGGAGCACAGATACGCAGTATTTT.

This chain uses TRBV5-4 with TRBJ2-4; 11 bases fit TRBD1. V dropped 2 bases and J dropped 4; count of bases not matched to a gene: 11. Looked up from germline, CDR1 is SGHNT and CDR2 is YYREEE (reference sequence). CDR3 length: 18 residues. CDR3 sequence: CASSLSEMDRGRKNIQYF. For the CDR3, the DNA is TGTGCCAGCAGCTTATCCGAGATGGACAGGGGGCGTAAAAACATTCAGTACTTC.

The J gene is TRBJ2-2, the V gene TRBV5-4; 8 bases match TRBD2. The junction had 3 bases not matched to a gene; V was cut back by 1 base and J by 1 base. CDR3 length: 16 amino acids. Germline V gene lookup returns CDR1 SGHNT and CDR2 YYREEE (reference sequence). Here the CDR3 DNA reads TGTGCCAGCAGCTTGAGGAGCGGGAGGAACACCGGGGAGCTGTTTTTT. Its protein is CASSLRSGRNTGELFF. The whole variable domain, remainder taken from reference TRBV5-4 and TRBJ2-2, is ETGVTQSPTHLIKTRGQQVTLRCSSQSGHNTVSWYQQALGQGPQFIFQYYREEENGRGNFPPRFSGLQFPNYSSELNVNALELDDSALYLCASSLRSGRNTGELFFGEGSRLTVL.